A selection of T cell receptor beta chains follows, all from one sample in a study of cytomegalovirus exposure and HLA in healthy donors. The repertoire was sequenced with immunoSEQ multiplex PCR; TCRdb's copy has only in-frame clones and lacks some. The table has fewer than 150,000 clones, approximately 80% seen once. Sequencing used PBMCs. These receptors all come from a young man in good health and CMV-seronegative. The CDR3 runs from the conserved cysteine through the conserved F or W. Each record gives: V gene, D gene, clone size, J gene, CDR3 length, CDR3 DNA, CDR3 protein. D genes are given only for firm matches. Not every row has a clone size; where given, it reads once, few, many or a size class.

V gene: TRBV25-1
D gene: TRBD1
clone size: .
J gene: TRBJ1-2
CDR3 length: 15
CDR3 DNA: TGTGCCAGCAGTGCCCCGGGACAGGGGGCTTCGGGCTACACCTTC
CDR3 protein: CASSAPGQGASGYTF

V gene: TRBV5-4
D gene: .
clone size: .
J gene: TRBJ2-5
CDR3 length: 15
CDR3 DNA: TGTGCCAGCAGCTTGGCCGTGGGGGGAGCAGAGACCCAGTACTTC
CDR3 protein: CASSLAVGGAETQYF

V gene: TRBV5-3
D gene: TRBD1
clone size: .
J gene: TRBJ2-1
CDR3 length: 15
CDR3 DNA: TGTGCCAGAAGCTTGGCCGGGACAGGGAGAAATGAGCAGTTCTTC
CDR3 protein: CARSLAGTGRNEQFF

V gene: TRBV27
D gene: .
clone size: .
J gene: TRBJ2-4
CDR3 length: 13
CDR3 DNA: TGTGCCAGCATGGAGGGATCTGAAAACATTCAGTACTTC
CDR3 protein: CASMEGSENIQYF

V gene: TRBV6-1
D gene: .
clone size: few
J gene: TRBJ2-7
CDR3 length: 13
CDR3 DNA: TGTGCCATTACCTTCGGGCAGGGTAACGAGCAGTACTTC
CDR3 protein: CAITFGQGNEQYF

V gene: TRBV6-5
D gene: TRBD1
clone size: .
J gene: TRBJ2-7
CDR3 length: 13
CDR3 DNA: TGTGCCAGCAGTTACTCGACAGGGAACGAGCAGTACTTC
CDR3 protein: CASSYSTGNEQYF

V gene: TRBV7-9
D gene: .
clone size: .
J gene: TRBJ1-4
CDR3 length: 14
CDR3 DNA: TGTGCCAGCAGCATCGACAGGCGAACCGAAAAACTGTTTTTT
CDR3 protein: CASSIDRRTEKLFF

V gene: TRBV7-2
D gene: TRBD2
clone size: .
J gene: TRBJ2-1
CDR3 length: 15
CDR3 DNA: TGTGCCAGCAGTCAAGGACTAGCGGGAGTCAATGAGCAGTTCTTC
CDR3 protein: CASSQGLAGVNEQFF

V gene: TRBV18
D gene: TRBD2
clone size: .
J gene: TRBJ2-1
CDR3 length: 16
CDR3 DNA: TGTGCCAGCTCACCCCCTAGCGGGAGGGCCCGGAATGAGCAGTTCTTC
CDR3 protein: CASSPPSGRARNEQFF

V gene: TRBV18
D gene: .
clone size: .
J gene: TRBJ2-5
CDR3 length: 17
CDR3 DNA: TGTGCCGGCTCACCACCGGCAGGGTCCGATCCCCAAGAGACCCAGTACTTC
CDR3 protein: CAGSPPAGSDPQETQYF

V gene: TRBV7-9
D gene: .
clone size: .
J gene: TRBJ1-5
CDR3 length: 13
CDR3 DNA: TGTGCCAGCAGCCTATCGATCGGTCAGCCCCAGCATTTT
CDR3 protein: CASSLSIGQPQHF

V gene: TRBV5-1
D gene: TRBD1
clone size: few
J gene: TRBJ1-1
CDR3 length: 14
CDR3 DNA: TGCGCCAGCAGCGGCACGACAGGGGGCACTGAAGCTTTCTTT
CDR3 protein: CASSGTTGGTEAFF

V gene: TRBV7-2
D gene: .
clone size: .
J gene: TRBJ2-7
CDR3 length: 15
CDR3 DNA: TGTGCCAGCAGCCCCGTGGGCAGGACTACCTACGAGCAGTACTTC
CDR3 protein: CASSPVGRTTYEQYF

V gene: TRBV7-8
D gene: TRBD2
clone size: .
J gene: TRBJ2-1
CDR3 length: 16
CDR3 DNA: TGTGCCACCTTCTCACTTCGGACTAGCGGGAGATATGAGCAGTTCTTC
CDR3 protein: CATFSLRTSGRYEQFF

V gene: TRBV12-2
D gene: .
clone size: .
J gene: TRBJ1-4
CDR3 length: 15
CDR3 DNA: TGTGCAAGTCGCTCAAGGGACAGTCTAGGAGAAAAACTGTTTTTT
CDR3 protein: CASRSRDSLGEKLFF

V gene: TRBV14
D gene: .
clone size: .
J gene: TRBJ1-2
CDR3 length: 14
CDR3 DNA: TGTGCCAGCAGCCAAGTCGGCGGTTGGCGTGGCTACACCTTC
CDR3 protein: CASSQVGGWRGYTF

V gene: TRBV7-8
D gene: TRBD1
clone size: .
J gene: TRBJ1-4
CDR3 length: 16
CDR3 DNA: TGTGCCAGCAGCCCTTTCACCGGGACAGGGAATGAAAAACTGTTTTTT
CDR3 protein: CASSPFTGTGNEKLFF

V gene: TRBV6-5
D gene: .
clone size: .
J gene: TRBJ2-7
CDR3 length: 12
CDR3 DNA: TGTGCCAGCAGTGAACTAGGAGGCGAGCAGTACTTC
CDR3 protein: CASSELGGEQYF

V gene: TRBV12-5
D gene: .
clone size: .
J gene: TRBJ2-1
CDR3 length: 13
CDR3 DNA: TGTGCTAGTGGTCTGGGCGAGGGTAGGGAGCAGTTCTTC
CDR3 protein: CASGLGEGREQFF

V gene: TRBV28
D gene: TRBD1
clone size: few
J gene: TRBJ1-1
CDR3 length: 13
CDR3 DNA: TGTGCCAGCAGGCGACAGGGGACCCTAGGAGCTTTCTTT
CDR3 protein: CASRRQGTLGAFF

V gene: TRBV5-5
D gene: .
clone size: .
J gene: TRBJ1-5
CDR3 length: 13
CDR3 DNA: TGTGCCAGCAGCCTCGGTGGGGGGAGGCCCCAGCATTTT
CDR3 protein: CASSLGGGRPQHF

V gene: TRBV29-1
D gene: .
clone size: .
J gene: TRBJ2-3
CDR3 length: 13
CDR3 DNA: TGCAGCGGGTATGCGGGATCGGGATATACGCAGTATTTT
CDR3 protein: CSGYAGSGYTQYF

V gene: TRBV28
D gene: TRBD1
clone size: .
J gene: TRBJ1-4
CDR3 length: 16
CDR3 DNA: TGTGCCAGCGGTCCCGGGACAGGGAAGGTCGGAGAAAAACTGTTTTTT
CDR3 protein: CASGPGTGKVGEKLFF

V gene: TRBV5-1
D gene: .
clone size: .
J gene: TRBJ1-2
CDR3 length: 15
CDR3 DNA: TGCGCCAGCAGCTTGGGGGAAGGGGCTAACTATGGCTACACCTTC
CDR3 protein: CASSLGEGANYGYTF

V gene: TRBV5-1
D gene: .
clone size: .
J gene: TRBJ1-2
CDR3 length: 14
CDR3 DNA: TGCGCCAGCAGCTTGGGGGGGGGACGGGAGACCATCTACTTC
CDR3 protein: CASSLGGGRETIYF

V gene: TRBV5-1
D gene: TRBD1
clone size: .
J gene: TRBJ1-1
CDR3 length: 15
CDR3 DNA: TGCGCCAGCAGCTTGGGGGGACAGGGGAACACTGAAGCTTTCTTT
CDR3 protein: CASSLGGQGNTEAFF

V gene: TRBV11-3
D gene: TRBD2
clone size: .
J gene: TRBJ2-1
CDR3 length: 15
CDR3 DNA: TGTGCCAGCAGCCCCTCCGGGACTAGCGGCGATGAGCAGTTCTTC
CDR3 protein: CASSPSGTSGDEQFF

V gene: TRBV2
D gene: .
clone size: .
J gene: TRBJ1-1
CDR3 length: 13
CDR3 DNA: TGTGCCAGCAGTGAACGCGAGAACACTGAAGCTTTCTTT
CDR3 protein: CASSERENTEAFF

V gene: TRBV28
D gene: .
clone size: .
J gene: TRBJ1-5
CDR3 length: 21
CDR3 DNA: TGTGCCAGCAAGCTCCGGGGTTTGACAGGTATTACCGCTTATAGCAATCAGCCCCAGCATTTT
CDR3 protein: CASKLRGLTGITAYSNQPQHF

V gene: TRBV5-4
D gene: .
clone size: once
J gene: TRBJ2-7
CDR3 length: 13
CDR3 DNA: TGTGCCAGCAGCCGCAATCGGGTATACGAGCAGTACTTC
CDR3 protein: CASSRNRVYEQYF

V gene: TRBV7-6
D gene: TRBD2
clone size: .
J gene: TRBJ2-7
CDR3 length: 17
CDR3 DNA: TGTGCCAGCAGCTCCTCCGGTGGAGCTAGCGGGATGTACGAGCAGTACTTC
CDR3 protein: CASSSSGGASGMYEQYF

V gene: TRBV4-3
D gene: TRBD2
clone size: .
J gene: TRBJ2-3
CDR3 length: 16
CDR3 DNA: TGCGCCAGCAGCCAAGATAGACTAGCGAGCACAGATACGCAGTATTTT
CDR3 protein: CASSQDRLASTDTQYF

V gene: TRBV2
D gene: TRBD2
clone size: .
J gene: TRBJ2-3
CDR3 length: 18
CDR3 DNA: TGTGCCAGCGTGGGAGGGTTGGGCGGGAGGTTCCCCACAGATACGCAGTATTTT
CDR3 protein: CASVGGLGGRFPTDTQYF

V gene: TRBV7-2
D gene: .
clone size: .
J gene: TRBJ2-7
CDR3 length: 12
CDR3 DNA: TGTGCCAGCAGCACCAGTAGCAACGAGCAGTACTTC
CDR3 protein: CASSTSSNEQYF

V gene: TRBV30
D gene: .
clone size: .
J gene: TRBJ1-1
CDR3 length: 14
CDR3 DNA: TGTGCCTGGAGTGTAACCAGAATGAACACTGAAGCTTTCTTT
CDR3 protein: CAWSVTRMNTEAFF

V gene: TRBV30
D gene: .
clone size: .
J gene: TRBJ2-1
CDR3 length: 14
CDR3 DNA: TGTGCCTGGAGTCGGAGGGGAAGCTACAATGAGCAGTTCTTC
CDR3 protein: CAWSRRGSYNEQFF

V gene: TRBV27
D gene: .
clone size: once
J gene: TRBJ2-3
CDR3 length: 15
CDR3 DNA: TGTGCCAGCAGTCCTTGGGCCAGAAGCACAGATACGCAGTATTTT
CDR3 protein: CASSPWARSTDTQYF

V gene: TRBV13
D gene: .
clone size: .
J gene: TRBJ2-5
CDR3 length: 16
CDR3 DNA: TGTGCCAGCAGCTTACCAGGGTCACGGTTGCGAGAGACCCAGTACTTC
CDR3 protein: CASSLPGSRLRETQYF

V gene: TRBV5-1
D gene: TRBD1
clone size: .
J gene: TRBJ2-7
CDR3 length: 14
CDR3 DNA: TGCGCCAGCCGTACAGGGGGCTCTTCCTACGAGCAGTACTTC
CDR3 protein: CASRTGGSSYEQYF

V gene: TRBV6-1
D gene: .
clone size: .
J gene: TRBJ1-2
CDR3 length: 13
CDR3 DNA: TGTGCCAGCAGTGAGGGGGCCCGCTATGGCTACACCTTC
CDR3 protein: CASSEGARYGYTF

V gene: TRBV5-4
D gene: .
clone size: .
J gene: TRBJ1-5
CDR3 length: 15
CDR3 DNA: TGTGCCAGCAGCCGAGGGGGGGAAGGCAATCAGCCCCAGCATTTT
CDR3 protein: CASSRGGEGNQPQHF

V gene: TRBV28
D gene: .
clone size: .
J gene: TRBJ1-2
CDR3 length: 16
CDR3 DNA: TGTGCCAGCAGCTCCCCCACCAGGGGCCCTTACTATGGCTACACCTTC
CDR3 protein: CASSSPTRGPYYGYTF

V gene: TRBV9
D gene: .
clone size: once
J gene: TRBJ1-1
CDR3 length: 15
CDR3 DNA: TGTGCCAGCAGCCCGGACCCACAGGGACGCACTGAAGCTTTCTTT
CDR3 protein: CASSPDPQGRTEAFF

V gene: TRBV12-5
D gene: .
clone size: .
J gene: TRBJ2-3
CDR3 length: 13
CDR3 DNA: TGTGCTAGTGGTTTAGGAGGCACAGATACGCAGTATTTT
CDR3 protein: CASGLGGTDTQYF

V gene: TRBV29-1
D gene: .
clone size: .
J gene: TRBJ1-4
CDR3 length: 13
CDR3 DNA: TGCAGCGTTGACCGAGGATTTGGGGAAAAACTGTTTTTT
CDR3 protein: CSVDRGFGEKLFF

V gene: TRBV19
D gene: .
clone size: few
J gene: TRBJ1-1
CDR3 length: 12
CDR3 DNA: TGTGCCAGTATGAGGGACTACACTGAAGCTTTCTTT
CDR3 protein: CASMRDYTEAFF

V gene: TRBV30
D gene: TRBD1
clone size: .
J gene: TRBJ1-6
CDR3 length: 15
CDR3 DNA: TGTGCCTGGGCACCGGGACAGGGATTAGTCTCACCCCTCCACTTT
CDR3 protein: CAWAPGQGLVSPLHF

V gene: TRBV5-8
D gene: .
clone size: .
J gene: TRBJ1-5
CDR3 length: 15
CDR3 DNA: TGTGCCAGCAGCTTAACAGGACTAAGCAATCAGCCCCAGCATTTT
CDR3 protein: CASSLTGLSNQPQHF

V gene: TRBV5-8
D gene: .
clone size: few
J gene: TRBJ1-5
CDR3 length: 14
CDR3 DNA: TGTGCCAGCAGCTTGGCCCCGGGGAGCCAGCCCCAGCATTTT
CDR3 protein: CASSLAPGSQPQHF

V gene: TRBV6-4
D gene: TRBD2
clone size: .
J gene: TRBJ2-2
CDR3 length: 14
CDR3 DNA: TGTGCCAGCAGTGAGGGACTAAACACCGGGGAGCTGTTTTTT
CDR3 protein: CASSEGLNTGELFF

V gene: TRBV6-4
D gene: .
clone size: .
J gene: TRBJ1-5
CDR3 length: 18
CDR3 DNA: TGTGCCAGCAGTGACTCGAATCAAGAGGGGGATAGCAATCAGCCCCAGCATTTT
CDR3 protein: CASSDSNQEGDSNQPQHF

V gene: TRBV7-9
D gene: TRBD2
clone size: once
J gene: TRBJ2-7
CDR3 length: 14
CDR3 DNA: TGTGCCAGCAGCCCCGCTAGCGGAGCCTACGAGCAGTACTTC
CDR3 protein: CASSPASGAYEQYF